This record concerns one T cell receptor (beta chain) sequence. Its antigen is still unknown. Looked up from germline, CDR1 is MGHRA and CDR2 is YSYEKL. Trimming removed 8 bases from V and 4 bases from J, with 14 bases in between. The CDR3 sequence is 14 residues long. The data originate from a study of cytomegalovirus exposure and HLA in healthy donors. Study-wide context: HLA-typed donors were the source of 80 million to 90 million unique TCRs, which an early data release held.

A multiplex PCR was run with 60 Vbeta primers and 13 Jbeta primers. The protocol was immunoSEQ multiplex PCR, while the TCRdb copy is restricted to in-frame clones and leaves out a portion. Here the sample spans approximately 70,000 clones, less than 75% being singletons. Study observations and caveats: It was in a later analysis that TCR association rates were seen to vary by HLA locus, highest for DRB1 and lowest for HLA-C. The analysis excluded some indistinguishable V segments, including TRBV6-2 and TRBV6-3.

This TCR was recovered from a man in his forties in good health and CMV-seropositive. The V and J genes are TRBV4-1 and TRBJ2-2, with D possibly TRBD1 on 7 matching bases. Sequences were obtained from PBMCs. CDR3 protein: CASGRGDGTGELFF. DNA of the CDR3: TGCGCCAGCGGCAGGGGGGACGGCACCGGGGAGCTGTTTTTT.